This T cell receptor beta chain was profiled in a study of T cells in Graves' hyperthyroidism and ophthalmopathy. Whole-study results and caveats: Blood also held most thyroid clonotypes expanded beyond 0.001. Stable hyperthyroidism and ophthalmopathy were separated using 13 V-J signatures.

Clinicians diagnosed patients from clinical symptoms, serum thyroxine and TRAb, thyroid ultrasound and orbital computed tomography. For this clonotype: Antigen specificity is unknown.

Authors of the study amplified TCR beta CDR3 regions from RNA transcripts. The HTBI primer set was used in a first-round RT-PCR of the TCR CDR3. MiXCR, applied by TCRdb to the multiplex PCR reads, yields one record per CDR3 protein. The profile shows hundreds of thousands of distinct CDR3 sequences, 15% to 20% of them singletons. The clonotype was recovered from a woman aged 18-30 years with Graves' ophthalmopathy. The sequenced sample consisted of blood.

The CDR3 spells CASSEGRGRKDGYTF. The CDR3 DNA follows: TGTGCCAGCAGTGAGGGCAGGGGGCGTAAAGATGGCTACACCTTC. This sequence joins TRBV6-1 and TRBJ1-2; 8 nucleotides agree with TRBD1. The CDR3 spans 15 residues. Losses at the gene ends were 3 bases for V and 6 bases for J; bases not matched to a gene: 9. Germline V CDR1 and CDR2: MNHNS, SASEGT.